This T cell receptor beta chain is drawn from a study of blood T cell repertoires in COVID-19 (dated by TCRdb to about 2020). Regarding the complete study: The collaborator samples originated in the United States, Italy and Spain and spanned the acute and convalescent phases of COVID-19. The material from the prospective study consisted of cDNA or gDNA derived from T cells, B-cell-depleted T cells, or PBMCs. The dataset comprised deeply sampled blood TCRbeta repertoires from subjects exposed to, actively infected with, or recovered from COVID-19. The repertoires were released in a freely available public database intended as a resource for research on the immune response to SARS-CoV-2. The samples were drawn from the first 160 participants of the ongoing ImmuneRACE study and from over a thousand subjects provided by 6 global collaborators. Sample metadata almost always included a de-identified subject ID, COVID-19 status, age in years and sex. HLA class I and class II types, where available, came from metadata supplied by the sample provider rather than from assay-based typing.

A remark on this clone: The specificity of this receptor is unknown. It has no much larger one-base neighbor in the sample; base qualities were not kept.

TCRbeta CDR3 regions were amplified from genomic DNA by means of the immunoSEQ Assay, a bias-controlled multiplex PCR. The authors' analysis ran thus. The number of nucleated cells in each sample was estimated by amplification of reference gene primers within the assay. To quantify the absolute abundance of each unique TCRbeta CDR3 rearrangement, sequence reads were collapsed and filtered. For each sample, productive Simpson clonality was calculated as the square root of Simpson's diversity index across productive rearrangements. Held by TCRdb, this immuneACCESS table contains in-frame sequences only and omits some clones. Under half of the omission traces to an unresolved V gene where checked; the cause of the rest is unknown. For V, J and clone size, that table is used; D and trimming come from the DNA. Here the sample has under 350,000 clones; roughly 85% occur a single time. The ten biggest clones cover about 4.2% of the sample.

Overall results and qualifications from the work: The amount of clinical and demographic metadata varied by source and participant and was provided uncurated.

Enrolling through a virtual design, the prospective study's participants ranged in age from roughly 18 to 89 years and lived across about two dozen United States geographic areas. In the prospective study, participants were assigned to cohorts based on the clinical history participants reported in a screening survey and a study questionnaire. In the prospective study, mobile phlebotomists collected whole blood, serum and a nasopharyngeal or oropharyngeal swab from each participant. Prospective study participants could optionally give additional blood draws and questionnaires over a 2-month period. Prospective study blood samples were shipped either frozen or at room temperature before DNA extraction. CDR1 and CDR2 are drawn from the germline V gene: SGHVS, FNYEAQ. The CDR3 runs 13 residues from the cysteine to the phenylalanine. Only the CDR3 DNA is retained, 39 bases long and in frame from the first base. At the junction V is shortened by 5 bases and J by 1 base, with 8 bases in between.

The chain is encoded by TRBV7-6 joined to TRBJ1-2; the D segment could be TRBD1, given 6 matching bases. Sequencing was done on a sample of PBMCs or T cells enriched from blood (not recorded which). The clonotype originates from a woman aged 40 to 50 with acute COVID-19. The DNA is as follows: TGTGCCAGCAGCAAGGACAGTAACTATGGCTACACCTTC. Translated, this is CASSKDSNYGYTF.